This T cell receptor beta chain was sequenced for a study of OX40 agonist ivuxolimab in advanced cancers. About the research overall: Prior checkpoint blockade (anti-PD-1, anti-PD-L1 or anti-CTLA-4) was permitted; about 40% had it. Partial responses were seen in three patients, one with hepatocellular carcinoma and two with cutaneous melanoma. General study results and limits: Among expanded peripheral T cells, antigen specificity went undetermined. By week 6 at 0.1 to 3.0 mg/kg, blood CD4+ and CD8+ T cells had expanded clonally.

Profiling relied on immunoSEQ multiplex PCR, and the TCRdb table lists in-frame clones only, not all of them. Here the sample spans tens of thousands of clones, 80% to 90% being singletons. In the case of this clone: Its antigen remains unknown.

This TCR came from an adult with an advanced solid tumor such as melanoma, head and neck, liver or kidney cancer. The starting material was CD4+ or CD8+ T cells sorted from blood, obtained in a trial of the OX40 agonist ivuxolimab.

The CDR3 nucleotides read TGTGCCAGCAGCTGGACTGCCTCCTACGAGCAGTACTTC. Its protein is CASSWTASYEQYF. The V and J genes are TRBV7-9 and TRBJ2-7; TRBD2 might be the D (5 bases). Germline V gives CDR1 SEHNR, CDR2 FQNEAQ (reference sequence). The CDR3 loop spans 13 amino acids. V was clipped by 4 bases and J by 0 bases, with 7 bases between them.